Listed here are 11 T cell receptor beta chains from one sample, sequenced in a study of T-cell memory formation after mild COVID-19. Each CDR3 protein is one row after TCRdb ran MiXCR on the 5' RACE reads. The sample holds just under 350,000 distinct CDR3 sequences, under 15% seen once. Sequencing input: PBMCs or a T cell subset sorted from them (not recorded which). Receptors originate from a man aged 18 to 35 who had mild COVID-19 (a few samples of this study predate the infection). Cell type and time point are not known.

This clonotype was counted a few times. The chain uses TRBV20-1 and TRBJ1-1; D unclear. The V gene's germline CDR1 is DFQATT and CDR2 SNEGSKA (reference sequence). Deletions cut 5 bases from V and 5 bases from J, with 18 bases between. The CDR3 contains 14 residues. The CDR3 here is CSAGFGVGRTEAFF. DNA of the CDR3: TGCAGTGCTGGATTCGGGGTTGGGAGGACTGAAGCTTTCTTT.

V usage is TRBV4-3 and J usage is TRBJ2-7; TRBD2 aligns across 8 bases. The CDR3 is made up of 16 amino acids. V was pared by 0 bases and J by 3 bases, with 7 bases of the junction left unmatched. Germline CDR1 is LGHNA and CDR2 is YSLEER. Written as DNA, the CDR3 is TGCGCCAGCAGCCAAGATAGCGGTAGCGGGGTCTACGAGCAGTACTTC. Its translation is CASSQDSGSGVYEQYF.

The V and J genes are TRBV4-1 and TRBJ2-5; maybe TRBD1 (7 bases). The CDR3 has 15 amino acids. V lost 6 bases and J 5 bases, leaving 19 bases between the germline ends. Germline assignment: CDR1 MGHRA and CDR2 YSYEKL. DNA of the CDR3: TGCGCCAGCAGGCAATCGGAGGGGGCGAAGGAGACCCAGTACTTC. Translation gives CASRQSEGAKETQYF.

V is TRBV12-3 or TRBV12-4 and J is TRBJ2-3; D uncertain. CDR3 length: 14 residues. Deletions cut 3 bases from V and 3 bases from J, with 10 bases between. The CDR3 is CASSFYDGTDTQYF. The CDR3 region has the DNA TGTGCCAGCAGTTTTTACGACGGTACAGATACGCAGTATTTT.

This clonotype has more than one count but fewer than ten. The V call is TRBV6-6, the J call TRBJ1-4, with D uncertain. The CDR3 runs 13 residues. The ends were cut back, 10 bases at V and 5 bases at J, with 14 bases in the middle. CDR1 and CDR2 (germline): MNHNY, SVGAGI (reference sequence). The CDR3 region is CATLMWRNEKLFF. The CDR3 DNA reads as TGTGCCACCCTTATGTGGCGGAATGAAAAACTGTTTTTT.

This clonotype was seen more than once but under ten times. The CDR3 DNA is TGCAGCGTTGAAGGCCCAGCAGGGCAGCCCCAGCATTTT. Translated, it gives CSVEGPAGQPQHF. The chain is built from TRBV29-1 and TRBJ1-5; tentative D call: TRBD1 (5 bases). The germline CDR1 and CDR2 sequences are SQVTM and ANQGSEA. Trimming removed 1 base from V and 7 bases from J, with 11 bases in between. The CDR3 extends over 13 amino acids.

This clonotype has a handful of counts. V and J are TRBV20-1 and TRBJ1-2; a weak D match, TRBD1 (6 bases). The CDR3 is 13 amino acids. Germline CDR1 and CDR2: DFQATT and SNEGSKA (reference sequence). CDR3 loop: CRAGAASNYGYTF. The CDR3 DNA is TGCAGGGCGGGGGCAGCCTCTAACTATGGCTACACCTTC.

This clonotype was seen many times. The CDR3, as DNA: TGCGCCAGTGGACTTGACACAGATACGCAGTATTTT. This translates into CASGLDTDTQYF. This chain joins TRBV5-1 and TRBJ2-3, with D possibly being TRBD2 (5 bases). V lost 8 bases and J lost 2, with 9 bases in between. This CDR3 is 12 amino acids long. Germline CDR1 SGHRS, CDR2 YFSETQ.

This clonotype occurred many times. The V and J genes are TRBV7-2 and TRBJ2-3, with 8 bases that match TRBD1. Trimming removed 1 base from V and 4 bases from J; junction bases left unmatched: 7. The CDR3 totals 16 residues. From germline, CDR1 is SGHTA and CDR2 FQGNSA. CDR3 coding DNA: TGTGCCAGCAGCTTAGATGGTTCAGGGGGCGCAGATACGCAGTATTTT. It specifies CASSLDGSGGADTQYF.

This clonotype was detected a few times. The chain couples TRBV5-1 to TRBJ1-1, with 8 bases matching TRBD1. Germline V CDR1 and CDR2: SGHRS, YFSETQ. The CDR3 is made up of 14 amino acids. V trimming: 7 bases; J trimming: 0 bases; junction bases outside the gene matches: 5. The DNA of the CDR3 is TGCGCCAGCGGACAGGGCCCCATGAACACTGAAGCTTTCTTT. It is translated as CASGQGPMNTEAFF.

V usage is TRBV7-9 and J usage is TRBJ2-1, with D possibly TRBD2 on 6 matching bases. The germline V gene has CDR1 SEHNR and CDR2 FQNEAQ (reference sequence). The CDR3 spans 15 residues. The ends were cut back, 5 bases at V and 10 bases at J, with 21 bases in the middle. CDR3 DNA: TGTGCCAGCAGCAAGGGACTTCTCGTTCGGTTGGAGCAGTTCTTC. Translating gives CASSKGLLVRLEQFF.